These 22 T cell receptor beta chains came from one sample sequenced in a study of spatial heterogeneity in lung cancer. Points from the study as a whole: Counts that tracked tumor mutation counts were those of expanded intratumoral alpha and beta TCRs.

One entry per CDR3 protein results from TCRdb running MiXCR on the 5' RACE reads. This sample yields approximately 94,000 distinct CDR3 sequences, of which approximately 4% are seen a single time; approximately 21% belongs to the top ten. Their target antigens are unknown. Time point noted: sample taken at primary tumor resection. The material was lung tumor tissue, obtained at surgery. These receptors all come from a male donor with early-stage non-small cell lung cancer.

This clonotype was picked up many times. The rearrangement joins TRBV18 to TRBJ2-7; 7 nucleotides line up with TRBD1. Per germline, CDR1 KGHSH and CDR2 LQKENI. V shed 5 bases, J shed 2 bases, and the junction held 3 bases outside the gene matches. The CDR3 has 13 residues. CDR3 nucleotides: TGTGCCAGCTCAACCGGGACAGCCTACGAGCAGTACTTC. This translates into CASSTGTAYEQYF.

This clonotype turned up a few times. The chain carries TRBV28 and TRBJ2-7; 9 nucleotides align to TRBD1. The germline V gene encodes CDR1 MDHEN and CDR2 SYDVKM. The CDR3 is 15 amino acids. The V and J ends lost 7 bases and 3 bases, in that order; junction bases with no gene match: 10. The CDR3 nucleotides read TGTGCCAGCAAAGATTTCCGGGGACAGGGCTACGAGCAGTACTTC. This sequence encodes CASKDFRGQGYEQYF.

This clonotype has ten or more counts. This chain joins TRBV5-1 and TRBJ2-1, with D possibly TRBD2 on 5 matching bases. The CDR3 length is 15 residues. The germline V gene encodes CDR1 SGHRS and CDR2 YFSETQ. The V end was cut by 5 bases, the J end by 8 bases, with 20 bases between. CDR3 residues: CASSHEPVARDEQFF. The CDR3 DNA is TGCGCCAGCAGTCATGAGCCCGTGGCGAGGGATGAGCAGTTCTTC.

This clonotype was seen many times. The chain couples TRBV28 to TRBJ1-4; D unclear. The V end was cut by 5 bases, the J end by 7 bases, with 8 bases between. The CDR3 contains 12 residues. CDR1 is MDHEN and CDR2 is SYDVKM in the germline V gene. The DNA for the CDR3 is TGTGCCAGCAGTATCTACACTGAAAAACTGTTTTTT. This translates into CASSIYTEKLFF.

This clonotype was seen at least ten times. The gene calls are TRBV10-1 and TRBJ2-3; perhaps TRBD2 as D (5 bases). This CDR3 contains 16 residues. Trimming removed 4 bases from V and 0 bases from J, with 14 bases in between. Per the germline V gene, CDR1 is WNHNN and CDR2 is SYGVQD (reference sequence). In nucleotides, the CDR3 is TGCGCCAGCAGTGGGCGCGGGCGGCCCAGCACAGATACGCAGTATTTT. It codes for CASSGRGRPSTDTQYF.

At least ten counts were recorded for this clonotype. This chain links TRBV29-1 with TRBJ1-2; possible D gene TRBD1, 5 bases. This CDR3 is 13 amino acids long. The V gene's germline CDR1 is SQVTM and CDR2 ANQGSEA. Trimming took off 5 bases at V and 0 bases at J, with 10 bases between the two ends. The CDR3 coding sequence is TGCAGCGTTAAAGCGGGGCCTAACTATGGCTACACCTTC. Translation gives CSVKAGPNYGYTF.

In this sample, this clonotype turned up many times. The chain is built from TRBV28 and TRBJ2-3; D is perhaps TRBD2 (6 bases). Per the germline V gene, CDR1 is MDHEN and CDR2 is SYDVKM. The CDR3 extends over 18 amino acids. V lost 3 bases to trimming and J lost 5 bases, with 24 bases between them. CDR3 DNA sequence: TGTGCCAGCAGTTTTGCCCATGACCGGCGGGACGGCGGAGATACGCAGTATTTT. Amino acid sequence: CASSFAHDRRDGGDTQYF.

This clonotype showed up many times. This chain joins TRBV15 and TRBJ1-1, with 9 bases matching TRBD1. CDR3 length: 14 residues. Germline-derived CDR1 and CDR2 are LNHNV and YYDKDF (reference sequence). Losses at the gene ends were 7 bases for V and 3 bases for J; bases not matched to a gene: 6. The CDR3 DNA sequence: TGTGCCACCACCCGGGACAGGGAAGACACTGAAGCTTTCTTT. Protein product: CATTRDREDTEAFF.

This clonotype showed up many times. V is TRBV21-1 and J is TRBJ2-1. TRBV21-1 is assigned pseudogene status. The CDR3 is 17 residues long. The CDR3 loop is CASSKPLAWSSYNEQFF. CDR3 bases: TGTGCCAGCAGCAAACCGCTAGCGTGGAGCTCCTACAATGAGCAGTTCTTC.

The chain combines TRBV5-6 with TRBJ1-1; D ambiguous. Germline V gives CDR1 SGHDT, CDR2 YYEEEE. CDR3 length: 14 amino acids. The V gene lost 4 bases and the J gene lost 0 bases, with 10 bases spanning the gap. CDR3 protein: CASSPDVMNTEAFF. The DNA for the CDR3 is TGTGCCAGCAGCCCAGACGTAATGAACACTGAAGCTTTCTTT. The whole variable domain, filled in from reference TRBV5-6 and TRBJ1-1, reads DAGVTQSPTHLIKTRGQQVTLRCSPKSGHDTVSWYQQALGQGPQFIFQYYEEEERQRGNFPDRFSGHQFPNYSSELNVNALLLGDSALYLCASSPDVMNTEAFFGQGTRLTVV.

This clonotype has ten or more counts. This chain connects TRBV7-2 to TRBJ2-5; weak D call: TRBD2 (5 bases). This CDR3 has 15 amino acids. Per the germline V gene, CDR1 is SGHTA and CDR2 is FQGNSA. Deletions cut 5 bases from V and 2 bases from J, with 15 bases between. CDR3 sequence: CASSTQGLGQETQYF. In DNA, the CDR3 is TGTGCCAGCAGCACACAAGGACTGGGTCAAGAGACCCAGTACTTC.

CDR3 coding DNA: TGCGCCAGCAGACCTACGGGGACCGAAAGAATCGAGCAGTACTTC. This sequence encodes CASRPTGTERIEQYF. This chain connects TRBV10-1 to TRBJ2-7; tentatively, D is TRBD1 or TRBD2 (5 bases each). This CDR3 is 15 amino acids long. CDR1 is WNHNN and CDR2 is SYGVQD in the germline V gene (reference sequence). Trimming removed 6 bases at V and 6 bases at J, with 21 bases between.

Comments on this clonotype: A read error is possible here, since a much larger clone lies one base away. This rearrangement joins TRBV28 to TRBJ1-1; D is undetermined. V was cut by 2 bases and J by 7 bases, with 14 bases left in between. This CDR3 is 14 amino acids long. In germline, CDR1 is MDHEN, CDR2 SYDVKM. The CDR3 spells CASSLGGSEFEAFF. The CDR3 region has the DNA TGTGCCAGCAGTTTAGGAGGGAGCGAATTTGAAGCTTTCTTT.

This clonotype has at least ten counts. The V gene is TRBV2, the J gene TRBJ2-5; 8 bases are a match to TRBD1. There are 16 residues in the CDR3. Germline V gene data show CDR1 as SNHLY and CDR2 as FYNNEI. V lost 1 base, J lost 4 bases, and 8 bases stayed unmatched. The CDR3, as DNA: TGTGCCAGCAGTGAAGGTGCAGGGGGCTCTAGAGAGACCCAGTACTTC. Translating it yields CASSEGAGGSRETQYF.

This clonotype was detected many times. The chain combines TRBV2 with TRBJ2-1, with TRBD2 matching over 11 bases. V gave up 7 bases and J gave up 5 bases; unmatched junction bases: 4. Per the germline V gene, CDR1 is SNHLY and CDR2 is FYNNEI. This CDR3 is 14 amino acids long. This CDR3 reads CASKGTSGNNEQFF. CDR3 nucleotide sequence: TGTGCCAGCAAGGGGACTAGCGGAAACAATGAGCAGTTCTTC.

The gene calls are TRBV2 and TRBJ1-2, with D maybe TRBD1 (6 bases). V lost 6 bases and J 7 bases, leaving 15 bases between the germline ends. Looked up from germline, CDR1 is SNHLY and CDR2 is FYNNEI. The CDR3 covers 13 residues. The CDR3 coding sequence is TGTGCCAGCAGGACCGACAGGATGGGTGGCTACACCTTC. Encoded protein: CASRTDRMGGYTF.

This chain links TRBV7-9 with TRBJ2-1, with 8 bases that match TRBD2. The CDR3 consists of 13 residues. J gave up 4 bases and V 6 bases, and 2 bases lay outside the gene matches. Germline V gene lookup returns CDR1 SEHNR and CDR2 FQNEAQ (reference sequence). The CDR3, as DNA: TGTGCCAGCAGACGCGGGGGGTACAATGAGCAGTTCTTC. Protein: CASRRGGYNEQFF.

The CDR3 here is CASSWGTSGSLETQYF. The CDR3, as DNA: TGTGCCAGCAGTTGGGGGACTAGCGGGAGTTTGGAGACCCAGTACTTC. The chain has TRBV6-6 and TRBJ2-5; 14 nucleotides match TRBD2. Germline CDR1 is MNHNY and CDR2 is SVGAGI (reference sequence). The CDR3 loop spans 16 amino acids. The V and J ends lost 4 bases and 5 bases, in that order; junction bases with no gene match: 6.

This clonotype was counted a few times. This sequence joins TRBV18 and TRBJ2-1; D is unresolved. Germline V gives CDR1 KGHSH, CDR2 LQKENI. This CDR3 has 15 amino acids. Trimming took 6 bases from V and 5 from J, leaving 17 bases between them. The CDR3 sequence: CASSPSQLSHNEQFF. The CDR3 nucleotides are TGTGCCAGCTCGCCTAGTCAGTTATCCCACAATGAGCAGTTCTTC.

This clonotype was recorded at least ten times. This chain connects TRBV28 to TRBJ2-7; D is possibly TRBD2 (5 bases). The V end lost 0 bases, the J end lost 5 bases, and 8 bases lay between the germline ends. Germline-derived CDR1 and CDR2 are MDHEN and SYDVKM. CDR3 length: 13 amino acids. This CDR3 is CASSLWSGDEQYF. The CDR3 nucleotides are TGTGCCAGCAGTTTATGGTCCGGGGACGAGCAGTACTTC.

This clonotype was recorded at least ten times. This chain links TRBV6-1 with TRBJ1-4, with D uncertain. The germline V gene has CDR1 MNHNS and CDR2 SASEGT. The CDR3 consists of 14 residues. Trimming left V 3 bases short and J 8 bases short, with 13 bases between. The CDR3 loop is CASSDSRIGEKLFF. The DNA for the CDR3 is TGTGCCAGCAGTGACAGCAGGATTGGAGAAAAACTGTTTTTT.

This clonotype was seen ten or more times. The rearrangement links TRBV5-1 to TRBJ2-7; D call uncertain. The CDR3 is made up of 13 amino acids. Trimming pared 2 bases from V and 1 base from J, leaving 7 bases between. Germline-derived CDR1 and CDR2 are SGHRS and YFSETQ. Here the CDR3 reads CASSFPSSYEQYF. CDR3 bases: TGCGCCAGCAGCTTTCCCAGTTCCTACGAGCAGTACTTC.